Shown below are 7 T cell receptor beta chains from a single sample sequenced in a study of CD8+ T cells in alopecia areata. Investigators isolated RNA and reverse transcribed it into cDNA to act as the sequencing template. Sequencing was performed with immunoSEQ multiplex PCR; in TCRdb, only in-frame clones are kept and a portion is missing. Listed for the sample are around 110,000 clones, none seen a single time. The specimen sequenced was lesional skin. All receptors come from a C3H/HeJ mouse with alopecia areata. The MHC haplotype of this mouse line is H2-k.

In this sample, this clone turned up a few times. Mouse names are used for the genes. Sequencing ends 4 residues short of the CDR3 end; the germline J gene provides the rest. The chain has TRBV1 and TRBJ1-1, with 9 bases fitting TRBD1. The J segment lost 1 base and the V segment lost 1 base, leaving 4 bases of the junction unmatched. CDR1 NSQYPW and CDR2 LRSPGD come from the germline V gene (reference sequence). This CDR3 is built from 16 residues. CDR3 protein: CTCSAAGQGRNTEVFF. The part of the CDR3 DNA that was read is TGCACCTGCAGTGCAGCGGGACAGGGACGAAACACA.

At least ten counts were recorded for this clone. Here the gene names and germline are mouse. The CDR3 extends 4 residues past the end of the read, so its final part is completed from the germline J gene. The rearrangement links TRBV13-3 to TRBJ2-3, with 7 positions matching TRBD1. The CDR3 extends over 15 amino acids. Germline assignment: CDR1 NNHDY and CDR2 SYVADS. Germline trimming cut 4 bases from V and 0 bases from J; bases unmatched to any gene: 5. This CDR3 is CASSPGQPSAETLYF. The CDR3 DNA, read in part, is TGTGCCAGCAGTCCGGGACAGCCTAGTGCAGAA.

Concerning this clone itself: Here the gene names and germline are mouse. The sequenced fragment ends 4 residues before the CDR3 boundary, so the rest is inferred from the germline J gene. The chain carries TRBV12-2 and TRBJ2-1, with D possibly TRBD1 on 6 matching bases. Trimming removed 2 bases from V and 1 base from J, with 11 bases in between. CDR1 SGHLS and CDR2 HYDKME come from the germline V gene. The CDR3 has 15 amino acids. The CDR3 is CASSHRDKNYAEQFF. The covered CDR3 bases are TGTGCCAGCTCTCACCGGGACAAAAACTATGCT.

As for this clone: Gene names are mouse gene names. Incomplete CDR3 DNA: TGCACCTGCAGTGCAGAACCGGGACAGTCTAGTGCAGAA. Residues: CTCSAEPGQSSAE. The CDR3 in its entirety is CTCSAEPGQSSAETLYF. V is TRBV1 and J is TRBJ2-3; 7 bases line up with TRBD1. The observed sequence ends 4 residues before the CDR3 terminus, with the missing tail filled in from the germline J gene. The CDR3 is 17 amino acids. The junction had 6 bases not matched to a gene; V was cut back by 0 bases and J by 0 bases. Germline lookup yields CDR1 NSQYPW and CDR2 LRSPGD (reference sequence).

As concerns this clone: Gene labels here are mouse ones. Read sequence stops 4 residues before the CDR3 end, and the germline J gene provides the missing end. This chain uses TRBV13-1 with TRBJ2-3, with 10 bases identical to TRBD1. Trimming cost V 0 bases and J 3 bases; bases outside gene matches: 1. Germline V CDR1 and CDR2: NSHNY, SYGAGN. The CDR3 contains 15 residues. The CDR3 reads CASSDEGQGAETLYF. CDR3 DNA (partial): TGTGCCAGCAGTGATGAGGGACAGGGGGCAGAA.

This clone was seen only a few times. Gene names and germline refer to mouse. The CDR3 end lies 4 residues beyond the end of the read and is filled in from the germline J gene. J is TRBJ2-7 and V is TRBV1, with TRBD1 as a possible D gene (6 bases). Trimming pared 0 bases from V and 0 bases from J, leaving 9 bases between. CDR3 size: 15 residues. Germline V gene data show CDR1 as NSQYPW and CDR2 as LRSPGD (reference sequence). CDR3 DNA, as far as it was read: TGCACCTGCAGTGCAGAAAGGACAGCCTCCTAT. Protein product: CTCSAERTASY. From start to end, the CDR3 is CTCSAERTASYEQYF.

About this clone: Mouse names are used for the genes. The CDR3 end falls 4 residues outside the read, so it is completed with the germline J gene. V is TRBV1 and J is TRBJ1-2; no firm D call. The ends were cut back, 5 bases at V and 0 bases at J, with 4 bases in the middle. In germline, CDR1 is NSQYPW, CDR2 LRSPGD (reference sequence). The CDR3 spans 12 residues. This chain's CDR3 is CTCSRANSDYTF. The sequenced CDR3 bases are TGCACCTGCAGTAGGGCAAACTCC.